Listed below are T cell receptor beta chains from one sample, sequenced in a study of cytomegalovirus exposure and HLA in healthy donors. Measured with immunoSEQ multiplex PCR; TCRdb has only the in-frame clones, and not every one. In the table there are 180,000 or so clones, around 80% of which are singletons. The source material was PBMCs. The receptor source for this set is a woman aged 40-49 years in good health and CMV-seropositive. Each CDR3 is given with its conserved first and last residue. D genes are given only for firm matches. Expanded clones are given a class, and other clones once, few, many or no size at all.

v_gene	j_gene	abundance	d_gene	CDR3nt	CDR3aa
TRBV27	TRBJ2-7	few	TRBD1	TGTGCCAGCAGGTCCCCCGGGACAGGGACCCACGAGCAGTACTTC	CASRSPGTGTHEQYF
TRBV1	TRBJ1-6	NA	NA	TGCACCAGCAGCCAAGATTCAGGGGTGAAGGGGGTCTATAATTCACCCCTCCACTTT	CTSSQDSGVKGVYNSPLHF
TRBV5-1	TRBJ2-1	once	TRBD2	TGCGCCAGCAGCTTAGAAGCGGGAGGGGAGGAGCAGTTCTTC	CASSLEAGGEEQFF
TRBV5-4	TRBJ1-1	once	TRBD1	TGTGCCAGCAGCCTAGGACAGGGAACCCTGAACACTGAAGCTTTCTTT	CASSLGQGTLNTEAFF
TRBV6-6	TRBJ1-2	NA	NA	TGTGCCAGCAGATCCCAGACAGCTACTAACTATGGCTACACCTTC	CASRSQTATNYGYTF
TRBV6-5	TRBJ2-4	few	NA	TGTGCCACCGTCGGTAGCGGAAAAAACATTCAGTACTTC	CATVGSGKNIQYF
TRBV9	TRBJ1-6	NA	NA	TGTGCCAGCAGCGTAAGAGACGGACAGAATTCACCCCTCCACTTT	CASSVRDGQNSPLHF
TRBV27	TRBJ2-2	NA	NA	TGTGCCAGCAGTCTAAGCGCGGCGGTCACCGGGGAGCTGTTTTTT	CASSLSAAVTGELFF
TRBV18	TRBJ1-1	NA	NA	TGTGCCAGCTCACCACCCCAGGCGGGGGCTGAAGCTTTCTTT	CASSPPQAGAEAFF
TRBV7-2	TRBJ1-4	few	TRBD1	TGTGCCAGCAGCATCGGGACAGGGAATGAAAAACTGTTTTTT	CASSIGTGNEKLFF
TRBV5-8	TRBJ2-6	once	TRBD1	TGTGCCAGCAGCCGCCGGACAGGGCGCCTGACTTTC	CASSRRTGRLTF
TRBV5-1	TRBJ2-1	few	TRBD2	TGCGCCAGCAGCCCGTTGGGACTAAGCAATGAGCAGTTCTTC	CASSPLGLSNEQFF
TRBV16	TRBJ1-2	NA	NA	TGTGCCAGCAGCCAATGGACAGTCTCTAACTATGGCTACACCTTC	CASSQWTVSNYGYTF
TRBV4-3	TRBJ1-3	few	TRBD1	TGCGCCAGCAGCCAAGAGGGACTCGGGACAGCTTCTGGAAACACCATATATTTT	CASSQEGLGTASGNTIYF
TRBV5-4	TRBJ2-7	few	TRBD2	TGTGCCAGCAGCTTGGCGGCGGGAGATCCGAACTTC	CASSLAAGDPNF
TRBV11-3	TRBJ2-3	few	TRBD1	TGTGCCAGCAGCTTGTCCGGGACAGCTCAGTATTTT	CASSLSGTAQYF
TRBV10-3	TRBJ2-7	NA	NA	TGTGCCATCAGTGAACCGTCAAGAACCTACGAGCAGTACTTC	CAISEPSRTYEQYF
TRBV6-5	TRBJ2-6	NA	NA	TGTGCCAGCAGTTACCAAGCCTCTGGGGCCAACGTCCTGACTTTC	CASSYQASGANVLTF
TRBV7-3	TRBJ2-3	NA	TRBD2	TGTGCCAGCAGCCTAATAGCGGGAGGTATGGGCACAGATACGCAGTATTTT	CASSLIAGGMGTDTQYF
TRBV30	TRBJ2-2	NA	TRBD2	TGTGCCTGGTCCCGACTAGCGGGTAACACCGGGGAGCTGTTTTTT	CAWSRLAGNTGELFF
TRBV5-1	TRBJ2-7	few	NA	TGCGCCAGCAGCTTGGTTGGGGCGGTGGGCACCAACTACGAGCAGTACTTC	CASSLVGAVGTNYEQYF
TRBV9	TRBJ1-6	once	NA	TGTGCCAGCAGCACAAAAGCGTCCCCAGTGGAATCACCCCTCCACTTT	CASSTKASPVESPLHF
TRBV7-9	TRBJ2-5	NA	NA	TGTGCCAGCAGCTTAGTATGGGCTAGCGACAAAGAGACCCAGTACTTC	CASSLVWASDKETQYF
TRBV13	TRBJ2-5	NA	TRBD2	TGTGCCAGCAGCCCGTCGACTAGCGGGAGGGCGGGAGAGACCCAGTACTTC	CASSPSTSGRAGETQYF
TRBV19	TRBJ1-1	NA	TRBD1	TGTGCCAGTAGCGTGCACAGGGGCATGAACACTGAAGCTTTCTTT	CASSVHRGMNTEAFF
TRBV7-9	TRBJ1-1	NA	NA	TGTGCCAGCAGCTTAAGACAAACACAGAACACTGAAGCTTTCTTT	CASSLRQTQNTEAFF
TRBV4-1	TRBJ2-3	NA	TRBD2	TGCGCCAGCAGCCAAGAGGGGGTGGGTGCGGGAGGTCCTTCCTATACGCAGTATTTT	CASSQEGVGAGGPSYTQYF
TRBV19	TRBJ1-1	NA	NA	TGTGCCAGTAGTATCACGGGGGGTGCAGCTTTCTTT	CASSITGGAAFF
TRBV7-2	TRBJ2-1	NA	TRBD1	TGTGCCAGCAGCATCAGGACAGGGGGGAACAATGAGCAGTTCTTC	CASSIRTGGNNEQFF
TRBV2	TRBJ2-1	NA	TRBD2	TGTGCCAGCAGCTCGTACCGGGACTACAATAGTGAGCAGTTCTTC	CASSSYRDYNSEQFF
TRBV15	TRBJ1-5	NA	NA	TGTGCCACCAGCAGAGATGGGATGACCGGGACCCAGCATTTT	CATSRDGMTGTQHF
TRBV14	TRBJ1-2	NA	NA	TGTGCCAGCAGCCAAACGGGTCGTGGCTACACCTTC	CASSQTGRGYTF
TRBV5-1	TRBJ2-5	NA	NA	TGCGCCAGCAGCTTGGGAGGAGTCCGAGAGACCCAGTACTTC	CASSLGGVRETQYF
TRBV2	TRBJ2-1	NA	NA	TGTGCCAGCAGTGTACATGGGACTGTCGGGAATGAGCAGTTCTTC	CASSVHGTVGNEQFF
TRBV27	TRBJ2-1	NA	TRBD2	TGTGCCAGCAGTTGGGGTTGGTGGACTAGCGGGGTGAGCTCCTACAATGAGCAGTTCTTC	CASSWGWWTSGVSSYNEQFF
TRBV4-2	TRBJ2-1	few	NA	TGTGCCAGCAGCCCGGGTCTAGGGGGATCGCAGTTCTTC	CASSPGLGGSQFF
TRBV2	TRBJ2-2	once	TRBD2	TGTGCCAGCAAATCTAGCGGGAGCTCGGCCGGGGAGCTGTTTTTT	CASKSSGSSAGELFF
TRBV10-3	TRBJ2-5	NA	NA	TGTGCCATCAGTGACGGTCTTCGGGAGACCCAGTACTTC	CAISDGLRETQYF
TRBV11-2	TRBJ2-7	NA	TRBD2	TGTGCCAGCAGCTTAGGGCAGTGGGCGGGGGGATCCTACGAGCAGTACTTC	CASSLGQWAGGSYEQYF
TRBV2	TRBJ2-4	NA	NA	TGTGCCAGCAGCTGGGGGGTAAACATTCAGTACTTC	CASSWGVNIQYF
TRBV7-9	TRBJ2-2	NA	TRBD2	TGTGCCAGCAGCTTAGCGGTAGGGACTACCAACGGGGAGCTGTTTTTT	CASSLAVGTTNGELFF
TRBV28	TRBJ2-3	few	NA	TGTGCCAGCAGTTCGCTAACAGGGACAGATACGCAGTATTTT	CASSSLTGTDTQYF
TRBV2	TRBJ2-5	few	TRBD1	TGTGCCAGCAGTGTCCAACAGGGGGTAGAGACCCAGTACTTC	CASSVQQGVETQYF
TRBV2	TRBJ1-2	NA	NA	TGTGCCAGCAGCCGCCAGGGGCAAAGGAACTATGGCTACACCTTC	CASSRQGQRNYGYTF
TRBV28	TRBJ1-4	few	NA	TGTGCCGTATTTGGGGGCACGACTAATGAAAAACTGTTTTTT	CAVFGGTTNEKLFF
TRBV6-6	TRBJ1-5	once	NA	TGTGCCAGCAGTTACCATTCCCTAAGCAATCAGCCCCAGCATTTT	CASSYHSLSNQPQHF
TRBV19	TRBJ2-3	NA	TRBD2	TGTGCCAGCAGAGAACGAAGCGGGAGAGCAGATACGCAGTATTTT	CASRERSGRADTQYF
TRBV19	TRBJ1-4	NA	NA	TGTGCCAGTAGTATAACCAGGGAAAAACTGTTTTTT	CASSITREKLFF